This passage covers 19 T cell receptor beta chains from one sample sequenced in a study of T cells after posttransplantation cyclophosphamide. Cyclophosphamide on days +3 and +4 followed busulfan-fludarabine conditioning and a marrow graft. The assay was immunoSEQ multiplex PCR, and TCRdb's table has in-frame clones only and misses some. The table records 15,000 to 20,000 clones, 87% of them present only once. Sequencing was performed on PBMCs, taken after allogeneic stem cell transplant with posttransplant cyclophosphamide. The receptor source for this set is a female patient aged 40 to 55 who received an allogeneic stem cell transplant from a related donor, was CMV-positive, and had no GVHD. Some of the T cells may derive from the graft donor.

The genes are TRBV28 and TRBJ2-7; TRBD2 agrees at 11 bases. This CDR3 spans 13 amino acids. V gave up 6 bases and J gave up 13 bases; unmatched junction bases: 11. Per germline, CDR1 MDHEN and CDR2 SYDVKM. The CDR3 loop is CASRQRISGREYF. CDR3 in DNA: TGTGCCAGCAGACAGCGGATTAGCGGGAGGGAATACTTC.

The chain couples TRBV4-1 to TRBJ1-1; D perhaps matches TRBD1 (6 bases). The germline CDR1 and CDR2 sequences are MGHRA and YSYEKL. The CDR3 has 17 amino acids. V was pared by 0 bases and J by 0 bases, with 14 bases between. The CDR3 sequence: CASSQDRNRDMNTEAFF. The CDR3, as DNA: TGCGCCAGCAGCCAAGATCGTAACAGGGATATGAACACTGAAGCTTTCTTT.

CDR3 nucleotides: TGTGCCAGCAGCTCCGGGACTAGCGGGACATATACGCAGTATTTT. It encodes CASSSGTSGTYTQYF. The chain is built from TRBV21-1 and TRBJ2-3; TRBD2, the table's D call, lacks a check against the DNA. TRBV21-1 is an annotated pseudogene. The CDR3 is 15 amino acids.

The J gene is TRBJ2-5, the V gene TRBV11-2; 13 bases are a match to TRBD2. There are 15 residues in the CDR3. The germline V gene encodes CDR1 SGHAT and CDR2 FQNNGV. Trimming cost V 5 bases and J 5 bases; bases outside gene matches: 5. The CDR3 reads CASSPRTSGSETQYF. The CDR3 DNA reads TGTGCCAGCAGCCCCCGGACTAGCGGGAGTGAGACCCAGTACTTC.

Here the CDR3 DNA reads TGCGCCAGCAGCTCCCCTTCAAAAGACAGATACAATGAGCAGTTCTTC. It specifies CASSSPSKDRYNEQFF. The J gene is TRBJ2-1, the V gene TRBV5-1; D is possibly TRBD1 (5 bases). CDR1 and CDR2 (germline): SGHRS, YFSETQ. V lost 3 bases and J lost 4, with 17 bases in between. The CDR3 covers 16 residues. Based on the CDR3 plus reference TRBV5-1 and TRBJ2-1, the full variable domain is KAGVTQTPRYLIKTRGQQVTLSCSPISGHRSVSWYQQTPGQGLQFLFEYFSETQRNKGNFPGRFSGRQFSNSRSEMNVSTLELGDSALYLCASSSPSKDRYNEQFFGPGTRLTVL.

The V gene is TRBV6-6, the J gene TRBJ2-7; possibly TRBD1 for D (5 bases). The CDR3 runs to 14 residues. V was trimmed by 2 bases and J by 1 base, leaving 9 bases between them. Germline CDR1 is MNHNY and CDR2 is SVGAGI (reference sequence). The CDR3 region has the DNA TGTGCCAGCAGTTACGGACATCTTTCCTACGAGCAGTACTTC. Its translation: CASSYGHLSYEQYF.

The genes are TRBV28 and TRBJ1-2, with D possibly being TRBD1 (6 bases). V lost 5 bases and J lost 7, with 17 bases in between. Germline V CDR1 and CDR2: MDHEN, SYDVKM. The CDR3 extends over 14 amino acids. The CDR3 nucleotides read TGTGCCAGCAGTGTAATCAGGGGTTCCTCTGGCTACACCTTC. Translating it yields CASSVIRGSSGYTF.

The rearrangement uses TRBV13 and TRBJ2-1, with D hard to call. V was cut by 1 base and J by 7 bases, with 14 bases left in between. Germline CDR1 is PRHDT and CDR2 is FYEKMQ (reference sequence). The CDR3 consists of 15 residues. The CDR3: CASSLVGAFWNEQFF. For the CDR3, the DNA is TGTGCCAGCAGCTTAGTGGGCGCATTTTGGAATGAGCAGTTCTTC.

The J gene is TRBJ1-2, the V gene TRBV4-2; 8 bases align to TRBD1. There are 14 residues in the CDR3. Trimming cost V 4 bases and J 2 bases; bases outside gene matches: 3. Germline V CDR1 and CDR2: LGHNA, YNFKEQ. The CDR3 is CASSPGQGNYGYTF. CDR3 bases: TGTGCCAGCAGCCCCGGACAGGGAAACTATGGCTACACCTTC.

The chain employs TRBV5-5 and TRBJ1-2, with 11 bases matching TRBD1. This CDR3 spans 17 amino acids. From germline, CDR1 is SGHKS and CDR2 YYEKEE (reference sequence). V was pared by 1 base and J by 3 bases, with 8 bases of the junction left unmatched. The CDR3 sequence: CASSLLGTGGNYYGYTF. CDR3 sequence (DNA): TGTGCCAGCAGCTTGTTGGGGACAGGGGGAAATTACTATGGCTACACCTTC.

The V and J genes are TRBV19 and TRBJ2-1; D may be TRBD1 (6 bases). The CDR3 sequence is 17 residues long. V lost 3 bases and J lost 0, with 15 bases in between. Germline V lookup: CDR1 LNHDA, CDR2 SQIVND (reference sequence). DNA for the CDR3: TGTGCCAGTAGTATCCCCTATAGGGGGAACTCCTACAATGAGCAGTTCTTC. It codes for CASSIPYRGNSYNEQFF.

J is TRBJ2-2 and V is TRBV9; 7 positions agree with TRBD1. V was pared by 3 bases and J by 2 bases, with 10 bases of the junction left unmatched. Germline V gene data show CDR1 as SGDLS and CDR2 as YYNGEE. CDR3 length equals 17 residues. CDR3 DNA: TGTGCCAGCAGCGGACGGGACAGCTCCTCCAACACCGGGGAGCTGTTTTTT. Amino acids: CASSGRDSSSNTGELFF.

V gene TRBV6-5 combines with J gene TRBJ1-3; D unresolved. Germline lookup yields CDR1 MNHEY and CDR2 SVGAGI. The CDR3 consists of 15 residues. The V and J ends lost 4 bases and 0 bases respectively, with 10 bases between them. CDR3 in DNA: TGTGCCAGCAGTTCAACTTCGAGCTCTGGAAACACCATATATTTT. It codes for CASSSTSSSGNTIYF.

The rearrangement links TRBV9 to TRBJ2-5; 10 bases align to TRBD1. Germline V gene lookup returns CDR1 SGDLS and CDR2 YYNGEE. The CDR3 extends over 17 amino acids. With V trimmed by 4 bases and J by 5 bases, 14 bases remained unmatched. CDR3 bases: TGTGCCAGCAGCCCCAGGGACAGGGGCCGGGCGGTGGAGACCCAGTACTTC. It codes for CASSPRDRGRAVETQYF.

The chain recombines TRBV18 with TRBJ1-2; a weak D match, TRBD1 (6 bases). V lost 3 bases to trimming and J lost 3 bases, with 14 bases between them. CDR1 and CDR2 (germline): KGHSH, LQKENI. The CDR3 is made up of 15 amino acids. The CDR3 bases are TGTGCCAGCTCACCGGCTGACAGGAGATACTATGGCTACACCTTC. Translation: CASSPADRRYYGYTF.

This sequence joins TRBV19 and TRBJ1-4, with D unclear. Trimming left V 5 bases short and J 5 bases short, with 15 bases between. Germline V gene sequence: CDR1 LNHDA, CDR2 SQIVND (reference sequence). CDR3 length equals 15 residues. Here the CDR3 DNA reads TGTGCCAGTAGTGCCGGACTCCTCGGGAATGAAAAACTGTTTTTT. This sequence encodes CASSAGLLGNEKLFF.

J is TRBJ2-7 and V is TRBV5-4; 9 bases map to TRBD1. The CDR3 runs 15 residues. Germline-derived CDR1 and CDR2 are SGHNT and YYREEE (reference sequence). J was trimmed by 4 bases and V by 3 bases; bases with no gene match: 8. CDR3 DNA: TGTGCCAGCAGCTGTCCCGGGACAGGGCCGTACGAGCAGTACTTC. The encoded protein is CASSCPGTGPYEQYF.

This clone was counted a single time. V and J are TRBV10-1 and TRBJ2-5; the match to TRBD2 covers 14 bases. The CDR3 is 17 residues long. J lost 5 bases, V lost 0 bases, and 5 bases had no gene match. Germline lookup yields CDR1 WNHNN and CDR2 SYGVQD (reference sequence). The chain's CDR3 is CASSESRLAGGQETQYF. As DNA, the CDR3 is TGCGCCAGCAGTGAGTCCCGACTAGCGGGAGGGCAGGAGACCCAGTACTTC.

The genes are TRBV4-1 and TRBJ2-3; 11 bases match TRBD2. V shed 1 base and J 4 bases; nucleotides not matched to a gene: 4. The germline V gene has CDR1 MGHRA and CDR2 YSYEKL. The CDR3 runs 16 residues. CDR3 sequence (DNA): TGCGCCAGCAGCCAAGGGGGACTAGCGGCGCCAGATACGCAGTATTTT. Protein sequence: CASSQGGLAAPDTQYF.